This T cell receptor beta chain was sequenced for a study of early stage breast cancer tumors. Study-wide background: Each sample averaged approximately 10-fold read coverage.

Clones were sequenced by immunoSEQ multiplex PCR, and TCRdb holds only the in-frame ones, with some missing. The repertoire includes 20,000 to 30,000 clones, around 70% of them detected once, and just under 10% sits in the top ten. The CDR3 runs to 14 residues. V was cut by 3 bases and J by 4 bases, with 12 bases left in between. Germline CDR1 and CDR2: MDHEN and SYDVKM. This chain joins TRBV28 and TRBJ1-1, with D possibly matching TRBD1 (5 bases). The sequence came from a person between 55 and 69 years old with breast cancer. Specimen: breast tumor tissue. The CDR3: CASSFSRQLTEAFF. The CDR3 nucleotides read TGTGCCAGCAGTTTCTCCCGACAGCTCACTGAAGCTTTCTTT.